This T cell receptor (beta chain) derives from a study of blood T cell repertoires in COVID-19. The V end lost 1 base, the J end lost 4 bases, and 7 bases lay between the germline ends. The CDR3 consists of 13 residues. Original data processing: Nucleated cell number was recorded as an estimate derived from reference gene primer amplification. Some clones are missing from TCRdb's copy, which holds only in-frame ones; the method was immunoSEQ multiplex PCR. V, J and clone size reflect that table, while D and trimming were determined from the DNA. The table lists about 90,000 clones, 90% of them singletons.

The receptor's source is a man over 45 with acute or convalescent COVID-19. The specimen sequenced was peripheral blood. This sequence joins TRBV12-3 or TRBV12-4 and TRBJ2-5, with D uncertain. CDR3 in DNA: TGTGCCAGCAGTTTAGACTACTCAGAGACCCAGTACTTC. Translated: CASSLDYSETQYF.